This entry is about one T cell receptor beta chain. What it binds is unknown. The ends were cut back, 0 bases at V and 6 bases at J, with 12 bases in the middle. The length of the CDR3 is 14 residues. The germline V gene encodes CDR1 SGHDT and CDR2 YYEEEE. The method was immunoSEQ multiplex PCR; TCRdb's version includes in-frame clones alone and lacks a portion of them. The table records 150,000 or so clones, more than 70% of them present only once. The data were taken from a study of T cell responses to AZD1222 COVID-19 vaccine. General study findings and limits: Donor demographics were predominantly white British with a female majority; clonal diversity may be underestimated. Two AZD1222 doses significantly raised spike-specific TCR breadth and depth over controls.

V gene TRBV5-6 combines with J gene TRBJ1-1; D remains unclear. The sample was peripheral blood, taken on day 0 of AZD1222 vaccination. This sequence originates from an adult in good health. CDR3 sequence reads: CASSLAQRTAEAFF. The CDR3 DNA is TGTGCCAGCAGCTTGGCTCAGAGAACGGCTGAAGCTTTCTTT.